This T cell receptor (beta chain) originates from a study of cytomegalovirus exposure and HLA in healthy donors. Primers included in the PCR were 60 Vbeta and 13 Jbeta primers. How the authors handled the data: Unique TCR beta chains totaled 65 million to 95 million in a later count, with around 11 million of them shared. Profiling relied on immunoSEQ multiplex PCR, and the TCRdb table lists in-frame clones only, not all of them. V and J calls and clone size come straight from that table; D and trimming were deduced from the DNA. The repertoire holds 100,000 to 150,000 clones, with around 80% as singletons. Germline values: CDR1 MNHEY, CDR2 SMNVEV (reference sequence). This CDR3 spans 14 amino acids. With 6 bases removed from V and 1 base from J, the gap between germline ends came to 9 bases.

The J gene is TRBJ2-2, the V gene TRBV27; no firm D call. The source material was PBMCs. The receptor's source is a man aged 30 to 45 in good health and CMV-seropositive. CDR3 loop: CASRKAGNTGELFF. The CDR3 bases are TGTGCCAGCAGGAAGGCAGGGAACACCGGGGAGCTGTTTTTT.